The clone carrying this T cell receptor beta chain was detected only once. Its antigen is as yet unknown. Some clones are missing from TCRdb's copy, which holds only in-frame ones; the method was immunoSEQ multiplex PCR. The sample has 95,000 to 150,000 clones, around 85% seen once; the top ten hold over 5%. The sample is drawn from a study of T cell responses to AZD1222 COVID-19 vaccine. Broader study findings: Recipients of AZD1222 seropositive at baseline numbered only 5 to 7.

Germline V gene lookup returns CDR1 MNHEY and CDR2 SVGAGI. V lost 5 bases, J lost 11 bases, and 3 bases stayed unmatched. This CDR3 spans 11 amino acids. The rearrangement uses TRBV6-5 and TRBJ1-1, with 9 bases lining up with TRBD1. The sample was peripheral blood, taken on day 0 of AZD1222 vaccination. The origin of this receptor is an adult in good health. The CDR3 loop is CASSRQGDAFF. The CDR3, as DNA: TGTGCCAGCAGTCGACAGGGGGATGCTTTCTTT.